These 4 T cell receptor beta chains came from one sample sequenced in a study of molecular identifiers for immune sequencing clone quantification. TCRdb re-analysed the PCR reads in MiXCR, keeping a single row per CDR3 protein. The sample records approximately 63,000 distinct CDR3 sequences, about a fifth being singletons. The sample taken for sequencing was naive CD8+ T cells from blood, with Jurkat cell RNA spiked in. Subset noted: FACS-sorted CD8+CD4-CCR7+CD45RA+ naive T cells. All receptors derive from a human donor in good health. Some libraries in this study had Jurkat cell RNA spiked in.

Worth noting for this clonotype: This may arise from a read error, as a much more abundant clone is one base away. CDR3 nucleotide sequence: TGTGCCAGCAGCTTACCCCGGACAGAGCGGGGTGGCTACACCTTC. Translating gives CASSLPRTERGGYTF. The chain employs TRBV11-2 and TRBJ1-2; D may be TRBD1 (6 bases). From germline, CDR1 is SGHAT and CDR2 FQNNGV. Trimming pared 2 bases from V and 7 bases from J, leaving 17 bases between. CDR3 size: 15 residues.

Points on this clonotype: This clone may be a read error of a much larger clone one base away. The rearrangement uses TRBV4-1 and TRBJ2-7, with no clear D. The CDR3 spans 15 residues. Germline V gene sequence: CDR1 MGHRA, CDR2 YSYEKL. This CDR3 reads CDSSQEGIWTYEQYF. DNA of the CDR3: TGCGACAGCAGCCAAGAAGGTATTTGGACCTACGAGCAGTACTTC.

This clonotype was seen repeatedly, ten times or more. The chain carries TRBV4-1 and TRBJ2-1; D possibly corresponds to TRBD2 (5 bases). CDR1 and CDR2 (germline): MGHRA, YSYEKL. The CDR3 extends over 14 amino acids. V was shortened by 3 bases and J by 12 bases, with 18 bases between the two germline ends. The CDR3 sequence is CASSHIQPGIWQFF. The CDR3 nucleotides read TGCGCCAGCAGCCACATACAACCGGGGATTTGGCAGTTCTTC.

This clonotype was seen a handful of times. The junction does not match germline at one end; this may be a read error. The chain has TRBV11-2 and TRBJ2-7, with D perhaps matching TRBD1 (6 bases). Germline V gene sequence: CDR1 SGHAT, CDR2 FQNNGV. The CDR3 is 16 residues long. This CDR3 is CASSFLTTGTTYEQCF. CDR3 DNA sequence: TGTGCCAGCAGCTTCCTCACGACAGGAACGACCTACGAGCAGTGCTTC.